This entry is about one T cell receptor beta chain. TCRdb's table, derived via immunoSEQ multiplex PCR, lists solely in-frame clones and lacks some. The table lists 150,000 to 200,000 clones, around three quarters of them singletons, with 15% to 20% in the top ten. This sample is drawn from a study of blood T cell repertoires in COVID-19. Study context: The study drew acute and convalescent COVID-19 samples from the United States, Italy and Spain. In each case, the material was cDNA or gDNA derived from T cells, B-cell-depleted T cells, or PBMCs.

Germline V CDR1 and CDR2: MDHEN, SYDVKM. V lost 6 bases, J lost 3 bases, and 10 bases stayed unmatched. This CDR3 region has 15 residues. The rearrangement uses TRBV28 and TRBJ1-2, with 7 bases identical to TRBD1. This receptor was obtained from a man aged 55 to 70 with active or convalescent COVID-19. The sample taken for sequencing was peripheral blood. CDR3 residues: CASSSSDRTYYGYTF. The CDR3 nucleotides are TGTGCCAGCAGCTCCTCGGACAGGACGTACTATGGCTACACCTTC.